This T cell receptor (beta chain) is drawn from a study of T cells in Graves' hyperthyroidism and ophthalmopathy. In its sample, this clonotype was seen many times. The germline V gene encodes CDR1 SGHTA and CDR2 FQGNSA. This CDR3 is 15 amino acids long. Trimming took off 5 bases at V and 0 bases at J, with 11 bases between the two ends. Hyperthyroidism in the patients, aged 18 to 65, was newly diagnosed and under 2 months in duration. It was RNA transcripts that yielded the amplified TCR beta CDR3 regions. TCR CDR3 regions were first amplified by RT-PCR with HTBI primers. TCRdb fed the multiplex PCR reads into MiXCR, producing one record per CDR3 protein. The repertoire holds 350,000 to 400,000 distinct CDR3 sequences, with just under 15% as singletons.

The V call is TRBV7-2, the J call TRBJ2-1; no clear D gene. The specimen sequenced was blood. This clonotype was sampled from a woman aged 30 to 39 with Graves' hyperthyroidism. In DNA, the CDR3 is TGTGCCAGCAGCCCCGGCCGGAGCTCCTACAATGAGCAGTTCTTC. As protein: CASSPGRSSYNEQFF.